One and the same sample provided the 25 T cell receptor beta chains below, sequenced in a study of blood T cell repertoires in COVID-19 (dated by TCRdb to the early 2020s). The library came from the immunoSEQ multiplex PCR assay. The source is immuneACCESS, and TCRdb retained only in-frame sequences with V and J called. Part of the clones is not carried over; for the studies checked, unresolved V genes explain less than half of this, and the remainder is unexplained. The sample profile shows roughly 200,000 clones; around 80% of them were found once. The ten largest clones represent 25% to 35% of the sample. The sample was peripheral blood. The receptors were gathered from a man aged 40-49 years with acute or convalescent COVID-19.

This rearrangement joins TRBV5-1 to TRBJ2-2, with D possibly TRBD1 on 9 matching bases. The CDR3 spans 17 residues. Per germline, CDR1 SGHRS and CDR2 YFSETQ. Between the trimmed V and J ends, which lost 9 bases and 0 bases, there was a span of 21 bases. The CDR3 bases are TGCGCCACCCGGGGGGGACAGGGACTACCGAACACCGGGGAGCTGTTTTTT. Amino acids: CATRGGQGLPNTGELFF.

This chain joins TRBV15 and TRBJ2-3; tentative D call: TRBD2 (6 bases). The V end was cut by 1 base, the J end by 4 bases, with 9 bases between. The CDR3 runs 14 residues. Germline loops: CDR1 LNHNV, CDR2 YYDKDF (reference sequence). The CDR3: CATSRGGDSDTQYF. For the CDR3, the DNA is TGTGCCACCAGCAGAGGCGGGGATTCAGATACGCAGTATTTT. The variable domain in full, with the rest retrieved from reference TRBV15 and TRBJ2-3, is DAMVIQNPRYQVTQFGKPVTLSCSQTLNHNVMYWYQQKSSQAPKLLFHYYDKDFNNEADTPDNFQSRRPNTSFCFLDIRSPGLGDTAMYLCATSRGGDSDTQYFGPGTRLTVL.

The chain couples TRBV7-9 to TRBJ2-2, with 10 bases matching TRBD2. CDR1 and CDR2 from the germline V gene are SEHNR and FQNEAQ (reference sequence). The CDR3 is 16 residues long. V trimming: 4 bases; J trimming: 7 bases; junction bases outside the gene matches: 9. Here the CDR3 DNA reads TGTGCCAGCAGCTCGGCAAGCGGGAGGGCTATCGGGGAGCTGTTTTTT. Translating it yields CASSSASGRAIGELFF.

This clone was recorded a few times. V usage is TRBV29-1 and J usage is TRBJ2-2, with D unresolved. Germline V gene lookup returns CDR1 SQVTM and CDR2 ANQGSEA. The germline V and J ends were trimmed by 3 bases and 6 bases, with 14 bases remaining between them. The CDR3 extends over 14 amino acids. The CDR3 here is CSVDGVGVAGELFF. The CDR3 nucleotides read TGCAGCGTTGATGGTGTAGGAGTAGCCGGGGAGCTGTTTTTT.

This sequence joins TRBV2 and TRBJ2-5; the D gene is possibly TRBD2 (5 bases). Germline CDR1 reads SNHLY; CDR2 reads FYNNEI. The CDR3 covers 15 residues. Between the trimmed V and J ends, which lost 2 bases and 7 bases, there was a span of 17 bases. CDR3 coding DNA: TGTGCCAGCAGTGAAAGGACGGGATCTGCGGGGACCCAGTACTTC. It is translated as CASSERTGSAGTQYF.

V and J are TRBV7-2 and TRBJ2-7; 8 nucleotides match TRBD1. This CDR3 has 13 residues. The V gene end was trimmed by 4 bases and the J gene end by 3 bases; junction bases not matched to a gene: 2. The germline CDR1 and CDR2 sequences are SGHTA and FQGNSA. The CDR3 reads CASSSTGGYEQYF. Written as DNA, the CDR3 is TGTGCCAGCAGCTCAACAGGGGGCTACGAGCAGTACTTC.

The V and J genes are TRBV14 and TRBJ1-1; D unclear. The germline CDR1 and CDR2 sequences are SGHDN and FVKESK. Between the trimmed V and J ends, which lost 0 bases and 8 bases, there was a span of 7 bases. The CDR3 spans 12 residues. For the CDR3, the DNA is TGTGCCAGCAGCCAAGAGCGGATCGAAGCTTTCTTT. Encoded protein: CASSQERIEAFF.

The V gene is TRBV18, the J gene TRBJ1-1; possible D gene TRBD1, 6 bases. The V gene lost 2 bases and the J gene lost 1 base, with 8 bases spanning the gap. The CDR3 has 14 amino acids. The germline V gene encodes CDR1 KGHSH and CDR2 LQKENI. CDR3 nucleotide sequence: TGTGCCAGCTCACCAGCGACAGGGAACACTGAAGCTTTCTTT. Protein: CASSPATGNTEAFF.

The chain employs TRBV4-1 and TRBJ1-1; D is possibly TRBD1 (6 bases). V gave up 1 base and J gave up 4 bases, with 13 bases separating them. CDR1 and CDR2 from the germline V gene are MGHRA and YSYEKL. This CDR3 spans 15 amino acids. CDR3 loop: CASSQVSQGTTEAFF. The DNA for the CDR3 is TGCGCCAGCAGCCAAGTTAGTCAGGGGACCACTGAAGCTTTCTTT.

With respect to this clone: The sample has other DNA sequences that encode this CDR3 too. This chain uses TRBV6-5 with TRBJ1-3; D remains ambiguous. The CDR3 has 13 residues. The germline CDR1 and CDR2 sequences are MNHEY and SVGAGI. V shed 4 bases and J shed 4 bases, with 8 bases lying between them. The chain's CDR3 is CASSSPGGNTIYF. For the CDR3, the DNA is TGTGCCAGCAGTTCCCCAGGAGGAAACACCATATATTTT.

A few counts support this clone. This chain uses TRBV2 with TRBJ2-3, with D possibly matching TRBD2 (5 bases). The CDR3 sequence is 15 residues long. CDR1 is SNHLY, CDR2 FYNNEI, per germline. V shed 7 bases and J shed 2 bases, with 16 bases lying between them. The CDR3 spells CASIERYDYTDTQYF. The CDR3 nucleotides read TGTGCCAGCATTGAGCGATACGACTACACAGATACGCAGTATTTT. The variable domain in full, with the rest retrieved from reference TRBV2 and TRBJ2-3, is EPEVTQTPSHQVTQMGQEVILRCVPISNHLYFYWYRQILGQKVEFLVSFYNNEISEKSEIFDDQFSVERPDGSNFTLKIRSTKLEDSAMYFCASIERYDYTDTQYFGPGTRLTVL.

The CDR3 bases are TGTGCCAGCAGCACCATAGCGGGAGTTAGAGATACGCAGTATTTT. Its protein product is CASSTIAGVRDTQYF. This chain connects TRBV5-8 to TRBJ2-3; 9 positions match TRBD2. The germline gives CDR1 SGHTS, CDR2 YDEGEE. J gave up 5 bases and V 4 bases, and 8 bases lay outside the gene matches. CDR3 size: 15 residues.

This clone was detected a few times. This sequence joins TRBV6-6 and TRBJ2-2, with D possibly matching TRBD1 (5 bases). Germline V gene data show CDR1 as MNHNY and CDR2 as SVGAGI (reference sequence). CDR3 size: 15 residues. V gave up 0 bases and J gave up 4 bases, with 9 bases separating them. CDR3: CASSYSSQGTGELFF. The CDR3 DNA reads as TGTGCCAGCAGTTACTCGAGCCAGGGCACCGGGGAGCTGTTTTTT.

CDR3 coding DNA: TGTGCCAGTAGTATAAAGCGGGGGACCTACGAGCAGTACTTC. Encoded protein: CASSIKRGTYEQYF. The rearrangement joins TRBV19 to TRBJ2-7, with 8 bases lining up with TRBD2. In germline, CDR1 is LNHDA, CDR2 SQIVND (reference sequence). Unmatched junction bases numbered 2, after V lost 2 bases and J lost 2 bases. The CDR3 sequence is 14 residues long.

The chain has TRBV6-5 and TRBJ2-1, with 14 bases fitting TRBD2. Germline loops: CDR1 MNHEY, CDR2 SVGAGI. J was trimmed by 8 bases and V by 11 bases; bases with no gene match: 5. The CDR3 spans 13 residues. The CDR3 DNA reads as TGTGCCGTCCGGACTAGCGGGAGGTATGAGCAGTTCTTC. Amino acids: CAVRTSGRYEQFF.

This sequence joins TRBV30 and TRBJ1-5, with no clear D. Per the germline V gene, CDR1 is GTSNPN and CDR2 is SVGIG (reference sequence). This CDR3 spans 17 amino acids. V was clipped by 1 base and J by 0 bases, with 16 bases between them. CDR3 in amino acids: CAWSAKKPGYSNQPQHF. CDR3 DNA: TGTGCCTGGAGTGCCAAGAAACCCGGTTATAGCAATCAGCCCCAGCATTTT.

This rearrangement joins TRBV28 to TRBJ2-7; a possible D gene is TRBD1 (5 bases). The CDR3 runs 15 residues. The V end lost 7 bases, the J end lost 4 bases, and 20 bases lay between the germline ends. CDR1 MDHEN and CDR2 SYDVKM come from the germline V gene. The CDR3 here is CASTPRSPGKYEQYF. CDR3 coding DNA: TGTGCCAGCACCCCCCGGAGCCCAGGGAAGTACGAGCAGTACTTC.

The chain carries TRBV27 and TRBJ1-2; 7 bases map to TRBD1. This CDR3 has 14 amino acids. From germline, CDR1 is MNHEY and CDR2 SMNVEV (reference sequence). V trimming: 5 bases; J trimming: 1 base; junction bases outside the gene matches: 4. The DNA for the CDR3 is TGTGCCAGCAGTCCCTGGGACAGTAACTATGGCTACACCTTC. Translating it yields CASSPWDSNYGYTF.

This clone was seen a single time. The chain combines TRBV3-1 (or the pseudogene TRBV3-2) with TRBJ1-1, with D unclear. The V end lost 4 bases, the J end lost 2 bases, and 8 bases lay between the germline ends. Germline CDR1 LGHDT, CDR2 YNNKEL (reference sequence). CDR3 length equals 13 residues. CDR3 coding DNA: TGTGCCAGCAGCCGCGGGGATAACACTGAAGCTTTCTTT. Amino acids: CASSRGDNTEAFF.

The chain couples TRBV6-5 to TRBJ1-1; the D gene is possibly TRBD1 (6 bases). Germline V gives CDR1 MNHEY, CDR2 SVGAGI. CDR3 length: 11 residues. Trimming cost V 7 bases and J 8 bases, with 11 bases left between them. CDR3 nucleotide sequence: TGTGCCAGCAAGAGAGACAGGGAAGCTTTCTTT. The encoded protein is CASKRDREAFF.

This clone has a count of ten or more. This chain uses TRBV6-4 with TRBJ2-3; D is possibly TRBD2 (6 bases). The CDR3 length is 15 residues. V gave up 0 bases and J gave up 0 bases, with 7 bases separating them. Germline V gives CDR1 MRHNA, CDR2 SNTAGT. In DNA, the CDR3 is TGTGCCAGCAGTGACTCCGCGGGGAGCACAGATACGCAGTATTTT. Protein product: CASSDSAGSTDTQYF.

This chain joins TRBV30 and TRBJ2-7, with D possibly matching TRBD2 (6 bases). Germline V gene data show CDR1 as GTSNPN and CDR2 as SVGIG (reference sequence). Deletions cut 3 bases from V and 2 bases from J, with 20 bases between. This CDR3 is built from 16 residues. CDR3 residues: CAWRGAGTHHTYEQYF. The CDR3 coding sequence is TGTGCCTGGAGAGGGGCCGGGACTCATCATACCTACGAGCAGTACTTC.

The chain is built from TRBV19 and TRBJ1-2; tentative D call: TRBD1 (5 bases). Trimming removed 2 bases from V and 7 bases from J, with 14 bases in between. In germline, CDR1 is LNHDA, CDR2 SQIVND (reference sequence). CDR3 size: 14 residues. Written as DNA, the CDR3 is TGTGCCAGTAGTATATCCGCCTCGGGGGGTGGCTACACCTTC. The encoded protein is CASSISASGGGYTF. Looking up the rest from reference TRBV19 and TRBJ1-2 gives the full variable domain: DGGITQSPKYLFRKEGQNVTLSCEQNLNHDAMYWYRQDPGQGLRLIYYSQIVNDFQKGDIAEGYSVSREKKESFPLTVTSAQKNPTAFYLCASSISASGGGYTFGSGTRLTVV.

CDR3 in amino acids: CASSLDQQGRNEQYF. CDR3 bases: TGTGCCAGCAGCTTAGACCAGCAGGGTCGTAACGAGCAGTACTTC. This chain joins TRBV7-2 and TRBJ2-7; possible D gene TRBD1, 5 bases. Germline assignment: CDR1 SGHTA and CDR2 FQGNSA. Deletions cut 1 base from V and 5 bases from J, with 15 bases between. CDR3 length: 15 amino acids. The entire variable domain, with the rest obtained from reference TRBV7-2 and TRBJ2-7, is as follows: GAGVSQSPSNKVTEKGKDVELRCDPISGHTALYWYRQSLGQGLEFLIYFQGNSAPDKSGLPSDRFSAERTGGSVSTLTIQRTQQEDSAVYLCASSLDQQGRNEQYFGPGTRLTVT.

The gene calls are TRBV7-2 and TRBJ1-2; 8 bases map to TRBD1. The V gene end was trimmed by 0 bases and the J gene end by 7 bases; junction bases not matched to a gene: 13. Per the germline V gene, CDR1 is SGHTA and CDR2 is FQGNSA. CDR3 length: 17 amino acids. CDR3 sequence reads: CASSLASQGARGCGYTF. DNA for the CDR3: TGTGCCAGCAGCTTAGCGAGCCAGGGGGCGAGAGGATGTGGCTACACCTTC.